The clone carrying this TCR beta chain was counted a single time. The antigen is undetermined. Germline trimming cut 5 bases from V and 4 bases from J; bases unmatched to any gene: 3. The germline CDR1 and CDR2 sequences are MNHEY and SVGAGI. The CDR3 has 13 residues. Measured with immunoSEQ multiplex PCR; TCRdb has only the in-frame clones, and not every one. The data show roughly 40,000 clones, roughly 85% seen once. These data originate in a study of OX40 agonist ivuxolimab in advanced cancers. Overall study context: Three patients had partial responses: one hepatocellular carcinoma, two cutaneous melanoma. Findings of the study overall: By week 6 at 0.1 to 3.0 mg/kg, blood CD4+ and CD8+ T cells had expanded clonally. Among expanded peripheral T cells, antigen specificity went undetermined.

The sequence derives from an adult with an advanced solid tumor such as melanoma, head and neck, liver or kidney cancer. V usage is TRBV6-5 and J usage is TRBJ1-1; TRBD1 aligns across 8 bases. Here the sequenced sample was CD4+ or CD8+ T cells sorted from blood, taken in a trial of the OX40 agonist ivuxolimab. The CDR3 region is CASSTTGGTEAFF. The CDR3, as DNA: TGTGCCAGCAGTACAACAGGGGGCACTGAAGCTTTCTTT.